The entry below describes one TCR beta chain. As yet, its antigen is unknown. This entry is derived from a study of siplizumab effects on memory and regulatory T cells. The study's findings and limits: Solely a minor proportion of alloreactive clones could be assigned to unstimulated subsets. There appeared to be greater diversity in naive T cells than in memory cells, and naive T cells seemed major contributors to the alloresponse.

Germline CDR1 is MNHEY and CDR2 is SVGAGI. V lost 6 bases and J lost 6; bases outside the gene matches: 10. The CDR3 contains 14 residues. Assayed TCR templates numbered 80,000 to 100,000 for each sample. Assay: immunoSEQ multiplex PCR; the TCRdb copy retains only in-frame clones and omits some. This table holds approximately 100,000 clones, 85% to 95% found once. Sequencing was done on a sample of non-Treg CD4+ T cells sorted from blood. The receptor's source is a human donor in good health. This chain connects TRBV6-5 to TRBJ1-1, with 7 bases identical to TRBD1. The CDR3 DNA reads as TGTGCCAGCAGAACCCAGGGGGGCTTCGCTGAAGCTTTCTTT. This translates into CASRTQGGFAEAFF.